This TCR beta chain was identified during a study of cytomegalovirus exposure and HLA in healthy donors. PCR employed 60 Vbeta and 13 Jbeta primers. Clones were sequenced by immunoSEQ multiplex PCR, and TCRdb holds only the in-frame ones, with some missing. Of 70,000 or so clones listed, 65% to 70% were seen once; the top ten hold about 10%. Germline CDR1 KGHSH, CDR2 LQKENI. This CDR3 is built from 14 residues. Trimming took off 3 bases at V and 4 bases at J, with 11 bases between the two ends. Input material: PBMCs. This receptor was obtained from a woman in her thirties in good health and CMV-seronegative. The rearrangement uses TRBV18 and TRBJ2-3; D may be TRBD1 (5 bases). For the CDR3, the DNA is TGTGCCAGCTCACCGGTGCAGGGCGCAGATACGCAGTATTTT. Amino acids: CASSPVQGADTQYF.